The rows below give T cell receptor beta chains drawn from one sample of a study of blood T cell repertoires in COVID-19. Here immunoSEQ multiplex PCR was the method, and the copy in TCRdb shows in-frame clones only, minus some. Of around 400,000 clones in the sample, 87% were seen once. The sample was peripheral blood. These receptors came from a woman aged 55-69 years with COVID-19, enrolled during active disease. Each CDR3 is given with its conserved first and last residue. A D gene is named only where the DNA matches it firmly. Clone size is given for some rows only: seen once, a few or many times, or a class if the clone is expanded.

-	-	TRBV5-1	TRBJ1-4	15	CASSLGSATNEKLFF	TGCGCCAGCAGCTTGGGCAGTGCAACTAATGAAAAACTGTTTTTT
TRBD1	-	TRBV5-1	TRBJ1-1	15	CASSSGQAVNTEAFF	TGCGCCAGCAGCTCCGGACAGGCGGTGAACACTGAAGCTTTCTTT
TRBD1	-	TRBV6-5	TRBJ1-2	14	CASSPRTGFSGYTF	TGTGCCAGCAGCCCCAGGACAGGGTTTAGTGGCTACACCTTC
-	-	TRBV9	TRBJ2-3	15	CASSVAGGFTDTQYF	TGTGCCAGCAGCGTAGCGGGGGGCTTCACAGATACGCAGTATTTT
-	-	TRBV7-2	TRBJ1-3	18	CASSLTGGQLYSGNTIYF	TGTGCCAGCAGCCTAACGGGGGGTCAACTCTACTCTGGAAACACCATATATTTT
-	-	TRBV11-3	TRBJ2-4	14	CASSSGGAKNIQYF	TGTGCCAGCAGTTCCGGAGGGGCCAAAAACATTCAGTACTTC
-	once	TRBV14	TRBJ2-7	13	CASRLQNLGEQYF	TGTGCCAGCAGGTTACAGAACTTAGGCGAGCAGTACTTC
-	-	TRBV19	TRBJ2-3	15	CASSTLLSYPDTQYF	TGTGCCAGTAGTACCTTGCTCTCCTACCCAGATACGCAGTATTTT
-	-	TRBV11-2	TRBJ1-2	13	CASSLSGPNGYTF	TGTGCCAGCAGCTTATCAGGGCCCAATGGCTACACCTTC
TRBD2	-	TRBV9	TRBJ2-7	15	CASSPRGGRKDEQYF	TGTGCCAGCAGCCCCCGCGGGGGGCGCAAGGACGAGCAGTACTTC
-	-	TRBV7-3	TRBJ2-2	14	CASSLTSSTGELFF	TGTGCCAGCAGCCTAACTAGCTCCACCGGGGAGCTGTTTTTT
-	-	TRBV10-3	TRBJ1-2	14	CANSAEGTILGYTF	TGTGCCAACTCAGCCGAGGGGACAATCTTGGGCTACACCTTC
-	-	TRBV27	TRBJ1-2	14	CASSPRRDHYGYTF	TGTGCCAGCAGTCCCCGGAGGGACCACTATGGCTACACCTTC
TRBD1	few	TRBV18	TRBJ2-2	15	CASSPRQGAGGELFF	TGTGCCAGCTCACCGAGACAGGGGGCAGGCGGGGAGCTGTTTTTT
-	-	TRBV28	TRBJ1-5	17	CTTGDSLAVLSNQPQHF	TGTACCACTGGTGACAGCCTCGCGGTCCTTAGCAATCAGCCCCAGCATTTT
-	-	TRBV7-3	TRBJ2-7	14	CASSSDRGGVEQYF	TGTGCCAGCAGCTCTGACAGGGGAGGGGTCGAGCAGTACTTC
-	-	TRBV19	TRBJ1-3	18	CASSSPSSPSGSGNTIYF	TGTGCCAGTAGTTCTCCATCCTCCCCGAGCGGGTCTGGAAACACCATATATTTT
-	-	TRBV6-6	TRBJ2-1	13	CASSRRDTDEQFF	TGTGCCAGCAGCCGCCGGGACACTGATGAGCAGTTCTTC
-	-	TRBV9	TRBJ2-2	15	CASPPRGGYTGELFF	TGTGCCAGCCCACCAAGGGGGGGGTACACCGGGGAGCTGTTTTTT
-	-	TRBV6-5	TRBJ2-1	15	CASSRPGNTYNEQFF	TGTGCCAGCAGTCGACCAGGTAACACCTACAATGAGCAGTTCTTC
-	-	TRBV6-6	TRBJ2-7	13	CASSYVDSREQYF	TGTGCCAGCAGTTACGTTGACAGTCGGGAGCAGTACTTC
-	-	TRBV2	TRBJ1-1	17	CASSEALGVGGNTEAFF	TGTGCCAGCAGTGAAGCGCTCGGGGTCGGGGGTAACACTGAAGCTTTCTTT
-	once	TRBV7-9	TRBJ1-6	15	CASSSVAGNNSPLHF	TGTGCCAGCAGCTCGGTTGCGGGGAATAATTCACCCCTCCACTTT
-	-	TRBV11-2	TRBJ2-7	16	CASSLRGGGVTYEQYF	TGTGCCAGCAGCTTAAGGGGAGGAGGGGTAACCTACGAGCAGTACTTC
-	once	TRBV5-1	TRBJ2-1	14	CASSLGAGYNEQFF	TGCGCCAGCAGTTTGGGGGCGGGCTACAATGAGCAGTTCTTC
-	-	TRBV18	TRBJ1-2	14	CASSQVGKQGGYTF	TGTGCCAGCTCACAAGTGGGTAAACAGGGTGGCTACACCTTC
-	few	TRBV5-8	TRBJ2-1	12	CASSFWLNEQFF	TGTGCCAGCAGCTTCTGGCTCAATGAGCAGTTCTTC
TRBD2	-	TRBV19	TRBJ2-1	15	CASRDQAGDYNEQFF	TGTGCCAGTAGGGATCAAGCGGGAGACTACAATGAGCAGTTCTTC
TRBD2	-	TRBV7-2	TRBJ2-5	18	CASRGGAGGLYYQETQYF	TGTGCCAGCAGAGGGGGAGCGGGGGGGCTCTATTACCAAGAGACCCAGTACTTC
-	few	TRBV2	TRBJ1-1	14	CASSYRRLNTEAFF	TGTGCCAGCAGTTACAGAAGACTGAACACTGAAGCTTTCTTT
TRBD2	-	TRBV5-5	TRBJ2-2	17	CASSSPLGGGAAGELFF	TGTGCCAGCAGCTCGCCACTGGGCGGGGGGGCCGCCGGGGAGCTGTTTTTT